This TCR beta chain is drawn from a study of cytotoxic CD8 clonotypes in ibrutinib-treated CLL. Overall study: Partial response was seen in roughly 24 patients and complete response in 2; after median around 69 months, approximately 14 stayed remitted, some 12 progressed. The study's findings and limits: The times at which samples were taken varied between sustained-remission and progressing patients. Upon ibrutinib response clonality rose, and upon progression it fell back toward baseline.

Turning to this clone: Its specificity is not known.

Sequenced by immunoSEQ multiplex PCR; TCRdb stores in-frame clones only, minus some. In the table there are roughly 97,000 clones, 60% to 80% of which are singletons. V lost 7 bases to trimming and J lost 7 bases; unmatched junction nucleotides: 10. CDR1 and CDR2 (germline): MNHNS, SASEGT. There are 14 residues in the CDR3. Cryopreserved PBMCs provided around 2 micrograms of genomic DNA for the TCR beta libraries. The sequencing here drew on PBMCs, taken after 12 months of ibrutinib treatment. The genes are TRBV6-1 and TRBJ2-1, with 7 bases that match TRBD2. The sequence derives from a human donor with chronic lymphocytic leukemia. As DNA, the CDR3 is TGTGCCAGCATCTACGGGGGGTCCGGGAATGAGCAGTTCTTC. Protein: CASIYGGSGNEQFF.